This T cell receptor beta chain was sequenced during a study of control samples from healthy donors and cancer patients. The trim removed 4 bases at V and 2 bases at J, leaving 6 bases unmatched. The CDR3 extends over 15 amino acids. Germline assignment: CDR1 SGHRS and CDR2 YFSETQ. Profiling relied on immunoSEQ multiplex PCR, and the TCRdb table lists in-frame clones only, not all of them. The data hold 40,000 to 55,000 clones, with 93% observed a single time. This chain connects TRBV5-1 to TRBJ2-3; 8 bases align to TRBD2. Sequencing was performed on PBMCs. The source is a woman aged 50 to 65 with head and neck cancer. The CDR3 is CASSLIAGTTDTQYF. In DNA form, the CDR3 reads TGCGCCAGCAGCCTTATAGCGGGGACCACAGATACGCAGTATTTT.